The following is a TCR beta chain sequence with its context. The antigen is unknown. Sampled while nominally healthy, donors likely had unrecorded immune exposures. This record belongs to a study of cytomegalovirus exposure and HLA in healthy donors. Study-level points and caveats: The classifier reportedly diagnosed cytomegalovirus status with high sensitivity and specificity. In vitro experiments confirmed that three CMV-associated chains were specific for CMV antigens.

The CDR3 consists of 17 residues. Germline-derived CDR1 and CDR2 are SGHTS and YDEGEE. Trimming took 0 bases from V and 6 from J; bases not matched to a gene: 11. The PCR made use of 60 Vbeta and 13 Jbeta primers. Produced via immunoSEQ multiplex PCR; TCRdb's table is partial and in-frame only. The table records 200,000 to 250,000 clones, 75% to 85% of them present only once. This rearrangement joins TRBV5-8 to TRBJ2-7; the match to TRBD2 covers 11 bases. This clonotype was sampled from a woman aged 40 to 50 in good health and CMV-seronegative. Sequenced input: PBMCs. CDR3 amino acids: CASSLAIITSGSSEQYF. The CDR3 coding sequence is TGTGCCAGCAGCTTGGCGATTATCACTAGCGGGAGTAGCGAGCAGTACTTC. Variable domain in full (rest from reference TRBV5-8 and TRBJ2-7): EAGVTQSPTHLIKTRGQQATLRCSPISGHTSVYWYQQALGLGLQFLLWYDEGEERNRGNFPPRFSGRQFPNYSSELNVNALELEDSALYLCASSLAIITSGSSEQYFGPGTRLTVT.